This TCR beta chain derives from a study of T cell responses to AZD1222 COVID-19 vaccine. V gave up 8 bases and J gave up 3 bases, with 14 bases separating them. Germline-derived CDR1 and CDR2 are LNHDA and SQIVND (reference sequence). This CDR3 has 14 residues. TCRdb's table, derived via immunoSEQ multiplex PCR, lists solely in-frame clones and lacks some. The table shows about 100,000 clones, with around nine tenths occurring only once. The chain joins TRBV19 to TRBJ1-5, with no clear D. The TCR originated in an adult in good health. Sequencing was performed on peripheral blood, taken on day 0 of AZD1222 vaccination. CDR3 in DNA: TGTGCCAGTTTAGGCCGAAACCACAATCAGCCCCAGCATTTT. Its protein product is CASLGRNHNQPQHF.